These 5 T cell receptor beta chains were all obtained from the same sample, sequenced in a study of shared clonotypes between healthy human individuals. CD45RO-negative cells were positively selected for CCR7, leaving out terminally differentiated effector memory CD45RA+ cells. Sequencing used immunoSEQ multiplex PCR; TCRdb keeps in-frame clones, though not all of them. The table lists about 1,800,000 clones, roughly 94% of them singletons. Sequencing was done on a sample of naive CD8+ T cells sorted from blood. All receptors come from a young man in good health.

The chain links TRBV5-4 to TRBJ1-2; possibly TRBD1 for D (5 bases). There are 13 residues in the CDR3. Germline V lookup: CDR1 SGHNT, CDR2 YYREEE (reference sequence). V shed 3 bases and J shed 7 bases, with 13 bases lying between them. The CDR3: CASSSAGLGGYTF. Here the CDR3 DNA reads TGTGCCAGCAGCTCGGCAGGGTTGGGTGGCTACACCTTC.

The CDR3 DNA reads as TGTGCCAGCAGCGTGACAGGGAGCCGGGGAGATACGCAGTATTTT. Translation gives CASSVTGSRGDTQYF. The V and J genes are TRBV9 and TRBJ2-3; the match to TRBD1 covers 7 bases. With V trimmed by 2 bases and J by 5 bases, 8 bases remained unmatched. The CDR3 is 15 residues long. Germline loops: CDR1 SGDLS, CDR2 YYNGEE.

V gene TRBV2 combines with J gene TRBJ2-7; 10 nucleotides line up with TRBD2. V was clipped by 2 bases and J by 2 bases; unmatched bases: 3. Looked up from germline, CDR1 is SNHLY and CDR2 is FYNNEI. CDR3 length: 15 residues. The chain's CDR3 is CASSESGTSAYEQYF. DNA for the CDR3: TGTGCCAGCAGTGAAAGTGGGACTAGCGCCTACGAGCAGTACTTC.

This clone has only one observation. Different DNA sequences within this sample yield the same CDR3. The rearrangement uses TRBV27 and TRBJ2-7, with 11 positions matching TRBD2. Germline V CDR1 and CDR2: MNHEY, SMNVEV (reference sequence). The CDR3 has 14 amino acids. With 3 bases clipped from V and 3 bases from J, the junction kept 1 base outside the gene matches. This CDR3 reads CASSLLAGGYEQYF. Here the CDR3 DNA reads TGTGCCAGCAGTTTGCTAGCGGGAGGCTACGAGCAGTACTTC.

The CDR3 sequence: CASSPGQGFDGYTF. In DNA form, the CDR3 reads TGTGCCAGCAGCCCCGGACAGGGGTTCGATGGCTACACCTTC. This chain links TRBV13 with TRBJ1-2; 9 positions agree with TRBD1. This CDR3 contains 14 residues. The germline gives CDR1 PRHDT, CDR2 FYEKMQ (reference sequence). Unmatched junction bases numbered 7, after V lost 5 bases and J lost 6 bases.